Listed below are T cell receptor beta chains from one sample, sequenced in a study of T cell responses to AZD1222 COVID-19 vaccine. Some clones are missing from TCRdb's copy, which holds only in-frame ones; the method was immunoSEQ multiplex PCR. Among 100,000 to 150,000 clones listed, around 90% were seen once. The material sequenced was peripheral blood, taken on day 0 of AZD1222 vaccination. These receptors came from an adult in good health. The CDR3 runs from the conserved cysteine through the conserved F or W. D genes are given only for firm matches. Clone size is given for some rows only: seen once, a few or many times, or a class if the clone is expanded.

V: TRBV21-1; D: NA; J: TRBJ1-2; size: NA; DNA: TGTGCCAGCAGCAAAGGCTCTAAAGAGGGGACCCTCTATGGCTACACCTTC; CDR3: CASSKGSKEGTLYGYTF
V: TRBV21-1; D: NA; J: TRBJ2-1; size: NA; DNA: TGTGCCAGCAGCAGACACAGTTACTGCAATGAGCAGTTCTTC; CDR3: CASSRHSYCNEQFF
V: TRBV6-5; D: TRBD2; J: TRBJ2-1; size: NA; DNA: TGTGCCAGCAGTACCCGGACTAGCGGTTACAATGAGCAGTTCTTC; CDR3: CASSTRTSGYNEQFF
V: TRBV6-5; D: NA; J: TRBJ2-5; size: NA; DNA: TGTGCCAGCAGTCACGCCGGGGCCCAGTACTTC; CDR3: CASSHAGAQYF
V: TRBV9; D: NA; J: TRBJ1-1; size: NA; DNA: TGTGCCAGCAGCGTGGCGGGGATGAACACTGAAGCTTTCTTT; CDR3: CASSVAGMNTEAFF
V: TRBV11-2; D: NA; J: TRBJ2-5; size: NA; DNA: TGTGCCAGCGGGTTGCAAGAGACCCAGTACTTC; CDR3: CASGLQETQYF
V: TRBV19; D: NA; J: TRBJ2-1; size: NA; DNA: TGTGCCAGTAACGCCGGCAGGACTACAGACAATGAGCAGTTCTTC; CDR3: CASNAGRTTDNEQFF
V: TRBV5-1; D: NA; J: TRBJ2-6; size: NA; DNA: TGCGCCAGCAGCTTGGGGGGTGCTGGGGCCAACGTCCTGACTTTC; CDR3: CASSLGGAGANVLTF
V: TRBV19; D: NA; J: TRBJ1-2; size: NA; DNA: TGTGCCAGTCAAGGGGTGTTCTATGGCTACACCTTC; CDR3: CASQGVFYGYTF
V: TRBV19; D: NA; J: TRBJ1-5; size: NA; DNA: TGTGCCAGTAGTATAGATCGAGTGTGGGATCAGCCCCAGCATTTT; CDR3: CASSIDRVWDQPQHF
V: TRBV25-1; D: NA; J: TRBJ1-1; size: NA; DNA: TGTGCCAGCACCCCAGAGTTAGGCACTGAAGCTTTCTTT; CDR3: CASTPELGTEAFF
V: TRBV5-1; D: NA; J: TRBJ1-1; size: NA; DNA: TGCGCCAGCAGCCTCGTCGGGCCGCCGAACACTGAAGCTTTCTTT; CDR3: CASSLVGPPNTEAFF
V: TRBV5-1; D: TRBD2; J: TRBJ2-7; size: NA; DNA: TGCGCCAGCAGCTTGGGACTAGCGGGGCCCTACGAGCAGTACTTC; CDR3: CASSLGLAGPYEQYF
V: TRBV7-6; D: NA; J: TRBJ1-1; size: NA; DNA: TGTGCCAGCAGCTTAGCGTGGAGAATCCAACACCCTGAAGCTTTCTTT; CDR3: CASSLAWRIQHPEAFF
V: TRBV7-8; D: NA; J: TRBJ1-5; size: NA; DNA: TGTGCCAGCAGCGACGACAGTTCCCGGCCCCAGCATTTT; CDR3: CASSDDSSRPQHF
V: TRBV2; D: NA; J: TRBJ1-3; size: once; DNA: TGTGCCAGCAGGGGGACGGCTGGAAACACCATATATTTT; CDR3: CASRGTAGNTIYF
V: TRBV7-9; D: NA; J: TRBJ1-1; size: NA; DNA: TGTGCCAGCAGTAGAGGCGGCACTGAAGCTTTCTTT; CDR3: CASSRGGTEAFF
V: TRBV10-3; D: NA; J: TRBJ1-1; size: NA; DNA: TGTGCCATCAGTGAGTTTACTGAAGCTTTCTTT; CDR3: CAISEFTEAFF
V: TRBV2; D: TRBD1; J: TRBJ2-5; size: NA; DNA: TGTGCCAGCAGAGTCACAGGGGGGCTGTACCAAGAGACCCAGTACTTC; CDR3: CASRVTGGLYQETQYF
V: TRBV6-4; D: NA; J: TRBJ1-5; size: NA; DNA: TGTGCCAGCAGACTCGACCGCATCAATCAGCCCCAGCATTTT; CDR3: CASRLDRINQPQHF
V: TRBV24-1; D: NA; J: TRBJ1-2; size: NA; DNA: TGTGCCACCAGTGTCGGTTGGGACTATGGCTACACCTTC; CDR3: CATSVGWDYGYTF
V: TRBV2; D: NA; J: TRBJ2-5; size: few; DNA: TGTGCCAGCAGAGGCAGGGGAGACGCAAAAGAGACCCAGTACTTC; CDR3: CASRGRGDAKETQYF
V: TRBV6-5; D: NA; J: TRBJ2-5; size: NA; DNA: TGTGCCAGCAGAGTCCGACCCCAAGAGACCCAGTACTTC; CDR3: CASRVRPQETQYF
V: TRBV7-3; D: NA; J: TRBJ2-3; size: few; DNA: TGTGCCAGCAGCTACTTAGGGCCGCCAGATACGCAGTATTTT; CDR3: CASSYLGPPDTQYF
V: TRBV28; D: NA; J: TRBJ1-6; size: NA; DNA: TGTGCCAGCAGTTTGGGGAATAATTCACCCCTCCACTTT; CDR3: CASSLGNNSPLHF
V: TRBV5-1; D: TRBD1; J: TRBJ1-1; size: NA; DNA: TGCGCCAGCAGCTTGGCATCAGGGGGAGGTGAAGCTTTCTTT; CDR3: CASSLASGGGEAFF
V: TRBV15; D: NA; J: TRBJ2-5; size: NA; DNA: TGTGCCACCAGCAGAGATGTCAGCCCCACAGAGACCCAGTACTTC; CDR3: CATSRDVSPTETQYF
V: TRBV19; D: TRBD1; J: TRBJ1-5; size: NA; DNA: TGTGCCAGTACCGGCGTGGCAGGGGGTAATCAGCCCCAGCATTTT; CDR3: CASTGVAGGNQPQHF
V: TRBV18; D: NA; J: TRBJ2-1; size: NA; DNA: TGTGCCAGCTCACCAAATGACAATGAGCAGTTCTTC; CDR3: CASSPNDNEQFF
V: TRBV4-1; D: NA; J: TRBJ2-6; size: NA; DNA: TGCGCCAGCAGCCAGATAGGTACTGGGGCCAACGTCCTGACTTTC; CDR3: CASSQIGTGANVLTF
V: TRBV7-2; D: NA; J: TRBJ1-4; size: NA; DNA: TGTGCCAGCAGCTTAGTTGGGGGGCTGGATGAAAAACTGTTTTTT; CDR3: CASSLVGGLDEKLFF
V: TRBV5-1; D: TRBD1; J: TRBJ1-6; size: NA; DNA: TGCGCCAGCAGAAAAACCCAGGGGGCGCCAAATTCACCCCTCCACTTT; CDR3: CASRKTQGAPNSPLHF
V: TRBV2; D: TRBD1; J: TRBJ1-4; size: NA; DNA: TGTGCCAGCAACCCTGGAGGAGGGGGCGCGTCGGGAAAACTGTTTTTT; CDR3: CASNPGGGGASGKLFF
V: TRBV28; D: NA; J: TRBJ2-4; size: NA; DNA: TGTGCCAGCAGTCTCCCGGGGGGCCACATTCAGTACTTC; CDR3: CASSLPGGHIQYF
V: TRBV7-2; D: NA; J: TRBJ2-7; size: NA; DNA: TGTGCCAGCAGCTTAAGGGCCGGTAGCGAGCAGGGCTACGAGCAGTACTTC; CDR3: CASSLRAGSEQGYEQYF
V: TRBV6-5; D: TRBD1; J: TRBJ1-5; size: NA; DNA: TGTGCCAGCAGACCCGGACAGGCTAGCAATCAGCCCCAGCATTTT; CDR3: CASRPGQASNQPQHF
V: TRBV28; D: NA; J: TRBJ1-4; size: NA; DNA: TGTGCCAGCAGTTTAACTAATGAAAAACTGTTTTTT; CDR3: CASSLTNEKLFF
V: TRBV5-1; D: TRBD1; J: TRBJ1-6; size: NA; DNA: TGCGCCAGCAGCTTGGCAGCGGACAGGGCGGATTCACCCCTCCACTTT; CDR3: CASSLAADRADSPLHF
V: TRBV18; D: TRBD2; J: TRBJ2-3; size: NA; DNA: TGTGCCAGCTCACCGTATTCTAGCGGGGAGTGGTATACGCAGTATTTT; CDR3: CASSPYSSGEWYTQYF
V: TRBV10-3; D: TRBD1; J: TRBJ2-7; size: NA; DNA: TGTGCCATCAGTGGTAACCGGGACAGCTTTTATCAGTACTTC; CDR3: CAISGNRDSFYQYF
V: TRBV10-3; D: NA; J: TRBJ2-5; size: NA; DNA: TGTGCCATCAGTGCGAGACCTGGACAGCAAGAGACCCAGTACTTC; CDR3: CAISARPGQQETQYF
V: TRBV27; D: TRBD2; J: TRBJ2-5; size: NA; DNA: TGTGCCAGCAGTTTTTTCCTAGCGGGGGTCCTCGAGACCCAGTACTTC; CDR3: CASSFFLAGVLETQYF
V: TRBV10-1; D: NA; J: TRBJ2-1; size: NA; DNA: TGCGCCAGCAGTGATCAGAATGAGCAGTTCTTC; CDR3: CASSDQNEQFF
V: TRBV24-1; D: TRBD2; J: TRBJ2-3; size: NA; DNA: TGTGCCACCGAGGGAGGGGACACAGATACGCAGTATTTT; CDR3: CATEGGDTDTQYF
V: TRBV4-1; D: NA; J: TRBJ1-4; size: NA; DNA: TGCGCCAGCAGCCAAGGGAGGGGATCCGAAAAACTGTTTTTT; CDR3: CASSQGRGSEKLFF